The present T cell receptor (beta chain) was sequenced within a study of control samples from healthy donors and cancer patients. Looked up from germline, CDR1 is KGHSH and CDR2 is LQKENI. V lost 0 bases to trimming and J lost 3 bases; unmatched junction nucleotides: 2. The CDR3 is made up of 15 amino acids. Repertoires were generated with immunoSEQ multiplex PCR, while TCRdb's copy carries only in-frame clones and drops some. The sample contains about 82,000 clones, around 94% of which appear only once. This clone was observed a few times. The sample holds other DNA sequences that translate to the same CDR3.

This receptor was taken from a young woman in good health. The sequencing input was blood. The chain joins TRBV18 to TRBJ2-7, with TRBD1 matching over 10 bases. The CDR3 here is CASSPPGQGIYEQYF. The CDR3 DNA sequence: TGTGCCAGCTCACCACCGGGACAGGGGATCTACGAGCAGTACTTC. Combining the CDR3 with reference TRBV18 and TRBJ2-7 gives the whole variable domain NAGVMQNPRHLVRRRGQEARLRCSPMKGHSHVYWYRQLPEEGLKFMVYLQKENIIDESGMPKERFSAEFPKEGPSILRIQQVVRGDSAAYFCASSPPGQGIYEQYFGPGTRLTVT.